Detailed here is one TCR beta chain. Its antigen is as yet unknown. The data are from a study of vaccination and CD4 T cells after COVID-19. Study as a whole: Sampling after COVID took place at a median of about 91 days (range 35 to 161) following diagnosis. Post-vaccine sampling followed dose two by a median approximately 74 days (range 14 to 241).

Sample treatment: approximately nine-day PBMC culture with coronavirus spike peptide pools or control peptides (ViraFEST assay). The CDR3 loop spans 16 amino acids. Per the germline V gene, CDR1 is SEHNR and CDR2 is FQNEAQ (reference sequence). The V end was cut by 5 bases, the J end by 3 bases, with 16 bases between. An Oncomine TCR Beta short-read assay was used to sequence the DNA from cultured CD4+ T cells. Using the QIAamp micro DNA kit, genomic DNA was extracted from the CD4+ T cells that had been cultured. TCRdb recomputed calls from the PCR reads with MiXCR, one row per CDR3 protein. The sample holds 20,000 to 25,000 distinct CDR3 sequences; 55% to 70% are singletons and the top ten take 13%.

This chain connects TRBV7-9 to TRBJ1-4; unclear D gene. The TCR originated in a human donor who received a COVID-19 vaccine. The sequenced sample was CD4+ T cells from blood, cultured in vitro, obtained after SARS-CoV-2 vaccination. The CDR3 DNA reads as TGTGCCAGCAGCCCGTCAGGTACACCGTCTAATGAAAAACTGTTTTTT. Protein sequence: CASSPSGTPSNEKLFF.